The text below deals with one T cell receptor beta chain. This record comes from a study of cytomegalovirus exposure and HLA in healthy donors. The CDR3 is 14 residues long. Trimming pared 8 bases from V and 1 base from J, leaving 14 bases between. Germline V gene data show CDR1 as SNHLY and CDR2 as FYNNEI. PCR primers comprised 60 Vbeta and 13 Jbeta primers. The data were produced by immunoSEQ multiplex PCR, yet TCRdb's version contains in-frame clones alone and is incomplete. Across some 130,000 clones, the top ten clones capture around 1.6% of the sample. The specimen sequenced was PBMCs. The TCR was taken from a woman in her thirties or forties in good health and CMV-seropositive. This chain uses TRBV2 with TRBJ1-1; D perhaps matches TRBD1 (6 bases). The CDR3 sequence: CASGYRASNTEAFF. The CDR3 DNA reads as TGTGCCAGCGGTTACAGGGCCTCGAACACTGAAGCTTTCTTT.